This T cell receptor beta chain was sequenced in a study of T cells in Graves' hyperthyroidism and ophthalmopathy. This clonotype was seen a handful of times. Antigen unknown. Researchers took RNA transcripts and amplified the TCR beta CDR3 regions from them. The primer set for the first-round RT-PCR of the TCR CDR3 was HTBI. TCRdb reanalysed the multiplex PCR reads using MiXCR and keeps one entry per CDR3 protein. Here the sample spans around 760,000 distinct CDR3 sequences, over 35% being singletons. Study-level results: Model predictions of ophthalmopathy came a median around 7.1 months before onset.

Per the germline V gene, CDR1 is SNHLY and CDR2 is FYNNEI. This CDR3 comprises 16 residues. With 7 bases removed from V and 0 bases from J, the gap between germline ends came to 15 bases. This clonotype was sampled from a woman aged 40 to 50 with Graves' hyperthyroidism. Sequenced sample: blood. The V call is TRBV2, the J call TRBJ2-2; D is perhaps TRBD2 (6 bases). The CDR3 nucleotides are TGTGCCAGCATGAATAGCGGTACCGCGAACACCGGGGAGCTGTTTTTT. Translated: CASMNSGTANTGELFF.